These 17 T cell receptor beta chains came from one sample sequenced in a study of CD8 T cells in ankylosing spondylitis listed by TCRdb under 2017. Receptors were amplified or captured by 5' RACE. TCRdb shows the sequencer as Illumina HiSeq 2500. TCRdb redid the processing of the public reads, applying fastp at Q25 and MiXCR, and retained in-frame beta chains. Rows are combined by CDR3 protein, so each entry shows the most common genes and DNA. In all, the sample holds 35,000 to 45,000 distinct CDR3 sequences, and approximately 11% of those were seen once. Roughly 1.5% of the sample is in the top ten clones. Sequenced sample: blood, either unsorted or a sorted T cell fraction (not recorded which). The origin of the receptors is a male donor with ankylosing spondylitis or in good health (not recorded which).

This clonotype turned up a few times. This clone may be a read error of a much larger clone one base away. The CDR3 sequence: CTSSYIPGTGDSGGNTIYF. CDR3 in DNA: TGTACCAGCAGCTACATACCCGGGACAGGGGACAGTGGTGGAAACACCATATATTTT. This sequence joins TRBV6-5 and TRBJ1-3, with 10 bases identical to TRBD1. CDR1 is MNHEY, CDR2 SVGAGI, per germline. The CDR3 is 19 amino acids.

This clonotype has only a few counts. The chain couples TRBV7-8 to TRBJ1-5, with no clear D. The V end lost 2 bases, the J end lost 0 bases, and 8 bases lay between the germline ends. The CDR3 is made up of 15 amino acids. Germline V gene data show CDR1 as SGHVS and CDR2 as FQNEAQ. The CDR3 is CASSLRENSNQPQHF. The CDR3 DNA sequence: TGTGCCAGCAGCTTAAGGGAGAATAGCAATCAGCCCCAGCATTTT.

On this clonotype itself: Since a much larger clone is just one base distant, this may be a read error. The chain is built from TRBV7-6 and TRBJ2-3; 9 bases map to TRBD2. The CDR3 totals 15 residues. Germline CDR1 is SGHVS and CDR2 is FNYEAQ. CDR3 DNA: TGTGTCAGCAGCCAGACTAGCGGAACCACAGATACGCAGTATTTT. Its translation is CVSSQTSGTTDTQYF.

This clonotype was detected only a few times. This rearrangement joins TRBV18 to TRBJ1-5, with D perhaps TRBD1 (5 bases). Per germline, CDR1 KGHSH and CDR2 LQKENI. The CDR3 sequence is 15 residues long. Trimming cost V 3 bases and J 3 bases, with 12 bases left between them. CDR3 coding DNA: TGTGCCAGCTCACCCTCCCAGGGTAACAATCAGCCCCAGCATTTT. The encoded protein is CASSPSQGNNQPQHF. Supplemented by reference TRBV18 and TRBJ1-5, the full variable domain reads NAGVMQNPRHLVRRRGQEARLRCSPMKGHSHVYWYRQLPEEGLKFMVYLQKENIIDESGMPKERFSAEFPKEGPSILRIQQVVRGDSAAYFCASSPSQGNNQPQHFGDGTRLSIL.

This clonotype was seen many times. This chain joins TRBV29-1 and TRBJ1-1, with a weak D call TRBD1 (5 bases). The V gene's germline CDR1 is SQVTM and CDR2 ANQGSEA. Trimming left V 7 bases short and J 5 bases short, with 20 bases between. The CDR3 sequence is 14 residues long. This CDR3 is CSALSGRVVTEAFF. CDR3 nucleotides: TGCAGCGCCCTCTCAGGGAGGGTGGTTACTGAAGCTTTCTTT.

Ten or more counts support this clonotype. The V call is TRBV4-1, the J call TRBJ2-2; D is possibly TRBD1 (6 bases). This CDR3 is 13 amino acids long. The germline V gene encodes CDR1 MGHRA and CDR2 YSYEKL. Trimming removed 5 bases at V and 7 bases at J, with 11 bases between. The CDR3 is CASSSPGVGELFF. In nucleotides, the CDR3 is TGCGCCAGCAGCTCTCCAGGGGTCGGGGAGCTGTTTTTT.

This clonotype was seen ten or more times. This chain joins TRBV20-1 and TRBJ2-1; 7 nucleotides align to TRBD2. Losses at the gene ends were 0 bases for V and 0 bases for J; bases not matched to a gene: 2. Germline CDR1 reads DFQATT; CDR2 reads SNEGSKA (reference sequence). This CDR3 is 15 amino acids long. Here the CDR3 reads CSARELASSYNEQFF. CDR3 bases: TGCAGTGCTAGAGAACTAGCGTCCTCCTACAATGAGCAGTTCTTC.

This clonotype has more than one count but fewer than ten. The chain combines TRBV12-3 or TRBV12-4 with TRBJ1-5, with 7 bases identical to TRBD1. The junction had 4 bases not matched to a gene; V was cut back by 5 bases and J by 0 bases. This CDR3 has 15 amino acids. For the CDR3, the DNA is TGTGCCAGCAGTCAACAGGGGTATAGCAATCAGCCCCAGCATTTT. This encodes CASSQQGYSNQPQHF.

This clonotype was counted a few times. The gene calls are TRBV5-1 and TRBJ2-7; D gene uncertain. Trimming cost V 0 bases and J 2 bases, with 12 bases left between them. Per the germline V gene, CDR1 is SGHRS and CDR2 is YFSETQ. CDR3 size: 15 residues. The CDR3 here is CASSLEVTAAYEQYF. CDR3 nucleotides: TGCGCCAGCAGCTTGGAGGTGACTGCAGCCTACGAGCAGTACTTC. The complete variable domain, with remaining parts taken from reference TRBV5-1 and TRBJ2-7, reads KAGVTQTPRYLIKTRGQQVTLSCSPISGHRSVSWYQQTPGQGLQFLFEYFSETQRNKGNFPGRFSGRQFSNSRSEMNVSTLELGDSALYLCASSLEVTAAYEQYFGPGTRLTVT.

This clonotype occurred many times. This chain joins TRBV25-1 and TRBJ1-1; the match to TRBD1 covers 8 bases. Trimming removed 5 bases from V and 5 bases from J; junction bases left unmatched: 10. This CDR3 region has 15 residues. CDR1 and CDR2 from the germline V gene are MGHDK and SYGVNS. CDR3 sequence reads: CASSPTDRVGTEAFF. As DNA, the CDR3 is TGTGCCAGCAGTCCTACGGACAGGGTGGGGACTGAAGCTTTCTTT.

This clonotype was counted at least ten times. This chain links TRBV12-3 or TRBV12-4 with TRBJ2-4; maybe TRBD2 (6 bases). Trimming took off 4 bases at V and 7 bases at J, with 11 bases between the two ends. The CDR3 covers 13 residues. The CDR3 bases are TGTGCCAGCAGTTCCTCGGGGAGGAACATTCAGTACTTC. Translation: CASSSSGRNIQYF.

The chain links TRBV7-2 to TRBJ1-2; 7 bases fit TRBD1. The CDR3 loop spans 15 amino acids. Unmatched junction bases numbered 8, after V lost 2 bases and J lost 5 bases. The V gene's germline CDR1 is SGHTA and CDR2 FQGNSA. CDR3 in amino acids: CASSLTASQGYGYTF. The CDR3 nucleotides are TGTGCCAGCAGCTTAACCGCCTCACAGGGGTATGGCTACACCTTC.

Ten or more counts support this clonotype. V usage is TRBV12-3 or TRBV12-4 and J usage is TRBJ1-2; TRBD1 aligns across 8 bases. The trim removed 6 bases at V and 4 bases at J, leaving 7 bases unmatched. This CDR3 has 14 residues. The CDR3 DNA follows: TGTGCCAGCAGCAGGGGACAGGTCCTCTATGGCTACACCTTC. Translating it yields CASSRGQVLYGYTF.

This clonotype was observed at least ten times. This chain connects TRBV6-5 to TRBJ2-1, with D tentatively TRBD2 (7 bases). Germline CDR1 reads MNHEY; CDR2 reads SVGAGI. CDR3 length: 15 residues. V gave up 2 bases and J gave up 9 bases, with 17 bases separating them. Here the CDR3 DNA reads TGTGCCAGCAGTTACAGGCGCGGGGGAGGGGGTGAGCAGTTCTTC. This codes for CASSYRRGGGGEQFF.

In this sample, this clonotype turned up many times. This chain links TRBV5-1 with TRBJ2-3; the D is unclear. V dropped 5 bases and J dropped 4 bases, with 23 bases sitting between them. The germline gives CDR1 SGHRS, CDR2 YFSETQ. CDR3 size: 17 residues. CDR3 sequence reads: CASSLPRRSPRPDTQYF. The CDR3, as DNA: TGCGCCAGCAGTCTACCTCGGCGATCTCCTCGCCCAGATACGCAGTATTTT.

The chain combines TRBV7-9 with TRBJ2-7, with D unresolved. The CDR3 is made up of 14 amino acids. V lost 1 base and J 9 bases, leaving 16 bases between the germline ends. Germline V gene sequence: CDR1 SEHNR, CDR2 FQNEAQ (reference sequence). In nucleotides, the CDR3 is TGTGCCAGCAGCTTAGAAGGTACCGGCGAGATGCAGTACTTC. Its protein is CASSLEGTGEMQYF. The whole variable domain, remainder taken from reference TRBV7-9 and TRBJ2-7, is DTGVSQNPRHKITKRGQNVTFRCDPISEHNRLYWYRQTLGQGPEFLTYFQNEAQLEKSRLLSDRFSAERPKGSFSTLEIQRTEQGDSAMYLCASSLEGTGEMQYFGPGTRLTVT.

This clonotype has a handful of counts. One junction end does not reproduce the germline sequence, and a read error may be involved. This chain links TRBV7-8 with TRBJ2-3; D gene ambiguous. This CDR3 spans 16 amino acids. The germline V gene has CDR1 SGHVS and CDR2 FQNEAQ. Here the CDR3 reads CASSLDADASTDTQYF. Written as DNA, the CDR3 is TGTGCCAGCAGTTTAGACGCGGACGCTAGCACAGATACGCAGTATTTT.